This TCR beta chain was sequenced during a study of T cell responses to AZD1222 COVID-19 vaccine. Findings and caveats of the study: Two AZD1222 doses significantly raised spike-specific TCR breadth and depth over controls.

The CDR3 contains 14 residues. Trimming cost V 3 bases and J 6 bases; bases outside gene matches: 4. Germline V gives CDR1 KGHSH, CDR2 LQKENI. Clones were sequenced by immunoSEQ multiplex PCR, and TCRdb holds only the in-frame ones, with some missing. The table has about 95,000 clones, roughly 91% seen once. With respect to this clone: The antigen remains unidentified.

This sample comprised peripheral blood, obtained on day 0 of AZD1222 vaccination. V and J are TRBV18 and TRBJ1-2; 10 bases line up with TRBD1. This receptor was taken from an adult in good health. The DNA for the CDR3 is TGTGCCAGCTCACCCGATGGGACAGGGGATGGCTACACCTTC. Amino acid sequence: CASSPDGTGDGYTF. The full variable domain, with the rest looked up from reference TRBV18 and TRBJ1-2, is NAGVMQNPRHLVRRRGQEARLRCSPMKGHSHVYWYRQLPEEGLKFMVYLQKENIIDESGMPKERFSAEFPKEGPSILRIQQVVRGDSAAYFCASSPDGTGDGYTFGSGTRLTVV.